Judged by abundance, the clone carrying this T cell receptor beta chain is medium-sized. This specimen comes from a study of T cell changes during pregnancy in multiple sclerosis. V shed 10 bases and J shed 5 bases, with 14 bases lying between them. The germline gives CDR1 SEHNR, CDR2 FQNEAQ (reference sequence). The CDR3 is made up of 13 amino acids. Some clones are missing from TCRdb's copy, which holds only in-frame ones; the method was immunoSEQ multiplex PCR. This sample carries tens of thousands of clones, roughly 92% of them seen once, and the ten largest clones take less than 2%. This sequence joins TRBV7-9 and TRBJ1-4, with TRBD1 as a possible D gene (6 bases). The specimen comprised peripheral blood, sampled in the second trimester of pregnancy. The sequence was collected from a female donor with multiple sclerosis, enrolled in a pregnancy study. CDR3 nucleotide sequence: TGTGCCACCCAGGGGACGATGAATGAAAAACTGTTTTTT. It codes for CATQGTMNEKLFF.